This paragraph reports one T cell receptor beta chain. This entry belongs to a study of blood T cell repertoires in COVID-19. Study as a whole: Samples taken during acute and convalescent COVID-19 were collected in the United States, Italy and Spain. Sample material is recorded as cDNA or gDNA derived from T cells, B-cell-depleted T cells, or PBMCs.

Germline values: CDR1 SGHRS, CDR2 YFSETQ. V shed 5 bases and J shed 4 bases, with 12 bases lying between them. The CDR3 is made up of 13 amino acids. In the original analysis: Estimation of nucleated cell counts relied on the amplification of reference gene primers. The data were produced by immunoSEQ multiplex PCR, yet TCRdb's version contains in-frame clones alone and is incomplete. For V, J and clone size, that table is used; D and trimming come from the DNA. The data show fewer than 500,000 clones, approximately 77% seen once. This TCR was recovered from a human donor with acute or convalescent COVID-19. The donor label of this sample is uncertain. The chain has TRBV5-1 and TRBJ1-1; no clear D. What was sequenced was peripheral blood. The CDR3: CASSTSGPTEAFF. Here the CDR3 DNA reads TGCGCCAGCAGTACTAGCGGGCCCACTGAAGCTTTCTTT.